This passage covers 26 T cell receptor beta chains from one sample sequenced in a study of beta chain features in type 1 diabetes. The sequenced template was cDNA made from the entire isolated RNA. Measured with immunoSEQ multiplex PCR; TCRdb has only the in-frame clones, and not every one. The table has about 40,000 clones, around half seen once. Sequencing was performed on central memory CD4+ T cells from blood. These receptors were obtained from a woman aged 18-30 years in good health.

The gene calls are TRBV5-1 and TRBJ1-1; perhaps TRBD1 as D (5 bases). Germline-derived CDR1 and CDR2 are SGHRS and YFSETQ. CDR3 length equals 15 residues. V was clipped by 0 bases and J by 4 bases, with 13 bases between them. The DNA for the CDR3 is TGCGCCAGCAGCTTGGGACCGGGGGGTGTCACTGAAGCTTTCTTT. Encoded protein: CASSLGPGGVTEAFF.

This clone was seen more than once but under ten times. The chain recombines TRBV27 with TRBJ1-2, with D hard to call. Germline CDR1 is MNHEY and CDR2 is SMNVEV (reference sequence). CDR3 length: 13 amino acids. The V end was cut by 5 bases, the J end by 8 bases, with 15 bases between. The CDR3 nucleotides read TGTGCCAGCAGTATAGGACTAACCGGCGGCTACACCTTC. Protein: CASSIGLTGGYTF.

The rearrangement links TRBV6-6 to TRBJ1-4, with D possibly TRBD1 on 5 matching bases. Trimming took off 6 bases at V and 13 bases at J, with 15 bases between the two ends. The CDR3 covers 12 residues. CDR1 and CDR2 (germline): MNHNY, SVGAGI (reference sequence). CDR3 nucleotide sequence: TGTGCCAGCAGCCGAAGGGGAGGGTCACTGTTTTTT. Amino acid sequence: CASSRRGGSLFF.

V usage is TRBV2 and J usage is TRBJ1-2; D perhaps matches TRBD1 (5 bases). CDR3 length: 15 amino acids. In germline, CDR1 is SNHLY, CDR2 FYNNEI. The V and J ends lost 8 bases and 5 bases respectively, with 21 bases between them. DNA for the CDR3: TGTGCCAGCTGCCCTGTGGGGGGGAATCTTTATGGCTACACCTTC. It yields the protein CASCPVGGNLYGYTF.

The chain has TRBV9 and TRBJ2-6; TRBD2 agrees at 7 bases. Germline V CDR1 and CDR2: SGDLS, YYNGEE. The CDR3 is 20 residues long. With 3 bases clipped from V and 2 bases from J, the junction kept 17 bases outside the gene matches. The DNA for the CDR3 is TGTGCCAGCAGCGCCCACGGGGGGATCTCTCGACGAGCTGGGGCCAACGTCCTGACTTTC. Translated: CASSAHGGISRRAGANVLTF.

V is TRBV6-5 and J is TRBJ1-1; D is undetermined. CDR3 length: 13 residues. Trimming pared 7 bases from V and 1 base from J, leaving 10 bases between. CDR1 and CDR2 (germline): MNHEY, SVGAGI. CDR3 nucleotides: TGTGCCAGCACTGCAAGCGGGAACACTGAAGCTTTCTTT. It is translated as CASTASGNTEAFF.

This chain links TRBV7-2 with TRBJ2-1; D call uncertain. V lost 1 base and J lost 7, with 11 bases in between. CDR1 and CDR2 from the germline V gene are SGHTA and FQGNSA. The CDR3 is made up of 14 amino acids. The CDR3 DNA reads TGTGCCAGCAGCTTAGATCCCACTCGTAATGAGCAGTTCTTC. It translates to CASSLDPTRNEQFF.

This clone was counted only a few times. The V gene is TRBV6-5, the J gene TRBJ2-1; D possibly corresponds to TRBD1 (6 bases). The CDR3 loop spans 13 amino acids. Germline CDR1 and CDR2: MNHEY and SVGAGI. The ends were cut back, 5 bases at V and 8 bases at J, with 13 bases in the middle. The CDR3 spells CASSAQGYDEQFF. DNA of the CDR3: TGTGCCAGCAGTGCACAGGGTTACGATGAGCAGTTCTTC.

This clone has a handful of counts. The V call is TRBV11-3, the J call TRBJ2-1; 9 nucleotides match TRBD2. This CDR3 has 15 residues. Germline V gene lookup returns CDR1 SGHNT and CDR2 YENEEA. V lost 0 bases to trimming and J lost 8 bases; unmatched junction nucleotides: 5. CDR3 loop: CASSLESGGRHEQFF. CDR3 bases: TGTGCCAGCAGCTTAGAGAGCGGGGGGCGGCATGAGCAGTTCTTC.

The chain carries TRBV6-1 and TRBJ1-5, with TRBD1 identical over 7 bases. The J segment lost 7 bases and the V segment lost 6 bases, leaving 9 bases of the junction unmatched. CDR3 length: 14 residues. Germline V gene sequence: CDR1 MNHNS, CDR2 SASEGT. The CDR3 reads CASRPGTVGQPQHF. The CDR3 region has the DNA TGTGCCAGCAGGCCCGGGACAGTTGGGCAGCCCCAGCATTTT.

This clone is medium-sized in the sample. CDR3 region: CAINPGLAGDTDTQYF. Here the CDR3 DNA reads TGTGCCATCAATCCGGGACTAGCGGGGGACACAGATACGCAGTATTTT. The chain is built from TRBV10-3 and TRBJ2-3, with 14 bases fitting TRBD2. CDR1 is ENHRY, CDR2 SYGVKD, per germline. The V and J ends lost 7 bases and 2 bases, in that order; junction bases with no gene match: 5. CDR3 length: 16 residues.

The chain links TRBV5-1 to TRBJ1-1; D gene unclear. V lost 4 bases to trimming and J lost 4 bases, with 14 bases between them. Per the germline V gene, CDR1 is SGHRS and CDR2 is YFSETQ. The CDR3 extends over 14 amino acids. CDR3 sequence (DNA): TGCGCCAGCAGCGGTGGCGGGGATTCCACTGAAGCTTTCTTT. Amino acid sequence: CASSGGGDSTEAFF.

CDR3 in DNA: TGTGCCAGCAGAGGAGCGGGGTCTAGCACAGATACGCAGTATTTT. This translates into CASRGAGSSTDTQYF. The chain links TRBV13 to TRBJ2-3; 7 nucleotides align to TRBD2. CDR3 length: 15 amino acids. Germline-derived CDR1 and CDR2 are PRHDT and FYEKMQ (reference sequence). The junction had 6 bases not matched to a gene; V was cut back by 6 bases and J by 0 bases.

V gene TRBV14 combines with J gene TRBJ2-7; 7 bases match TRBD2. Losses at the gene ends were 1 base for V and 0 bases for J; bases not matched to a gene: 9. The germline V gene has CDR1 SGHDN and CDR2 FVKESK. The CDR3 is made up of 17 amino acids. CDR3 loop: CASSQVGLADRSYEQYF. The CDR3 DNA reads TGTGCCAGCAGCCAAGTGGGTCTAGCGGATCGCTCCTACGAGCAGTACTTC.

Only a few counts were recorded for this clone. The V and J genes are TRBV6-4 and TRBJ2-1; possible D gene TRBD1, 5 bases. CDR3 size: 15 residues. Trimming left V 6 bases short and J 2 bases short, with 14 bases between. Germline CDR1 and CDR2: MRHNA and SNTAGT. CDR3 sequence: CASSTAGNAYNEQFF. Written as DNA, the CDR3 is TGTGCCAGCAGCACGGCAGGGAATGCCTACAATGAGCAGTTCTTC.

The genes are TRBV29-1 and TRBJ1-6; TRBD1 is a possible D gene (6 bases). The germline V gene has CDR1 SQVTM and CDR2 ANQGSEA. This CDR3 region has 13 residues. Trimming left V 4 bases short and J 7 bases short, with 11 bases between. The CDR3 sequence is CSVGDGQNSPLHF. CDR3 bases: TGCAGCGTTGGAGACGGACAGAATTCACCCCTCCACTTT.

The chain recombines TRBV19 with TRBJ2-1; 7 bases are shared with TRBD2. The CDR3 runs to 15 residues. Losses at the gene ends were 6 bases for V and 0 bases for J; bases not matched to a gene: 5. Germline CDR1 reads LNHDA; CDR2 reads SQIVND (reference sequence). The CDR3 DNA reads TGTGCCAGTAGACAAACTAGCGCCTCCTACAATGAGCAGTTCTTC. It yields the protein CASRQTSASYNEQFF. Filled out from reference TRBV19 and TRBJ2-1, the complete variable domain reads DGGITQSPKYLFRKEGQNVTLSCEQNLNHDAMYWYRQDPGQGLRLIYYSQIVNDFQKGDIAEGYSVSREKKESFPLTVTSAQKNPTAFYLCASRQTSASYNEQFFGPGTRLTVL.

This clone was seen only a few times. This sequence joins TRBV7-2 and TRBJ2-4; TRBD2 might be the D (6 bases). V gave up 2 bases and J gave up 8 bases, with 13 bases separating them. The germline V gene has CDR1 SGHTA and CDR2 FQGNSA. The CDR3 runs to 14 residues. The CDR3 sequence: CASSLKRGGDIQYF. DNA of the CDR3: TGTGCCAGCAGCTTAAAACGGGGAGGAGACATTCAGTACTTC.

The gene calls are TRBV6-1 and TRBJ1-2, with no clear D. The CDR3 length is 13 residues. Germline lookup yields CDR1 MNHNS and CDR2 SASEGT. Trimming took 5 bases from V and 2 from J, leaving 9 bases between them. The CDR3 sequence: CASSPQWNYGYTF. CDR3 coding DNA: TGTGCCAGCAGTCCCCAGTGGAACTATGGCTACACCTTC.

The J gene is TRBJ2-3, the V gene TRBV5-1, with 7 nucleotides matching TRBD2. Germline V gene data show CDR1 as SGHRS and CDR2 as YFSETQ. This CDR3 has 14 residues. The trim removed 4 bases at V and 2 bases at J, leaving 4 bases unmatched. The CDR3 region is CASSGGVNTDTQYF. The CDR3 DNA reads TGCGCCAGCAGCGGGGGGGTGAACACAGATACGCAGTATTTT.

The V gene is TRBV29-1, the J gene TRBJ1-2; 9 bases map to TRBD1. Germline CDR1 and CDR2: SQVTM and ANQGSEA. The CDR3 extends over 13 amino acids. Trimming removed 6 bases from V and 4 bases from J; junction bases left unmatched: 6. The CDR3 DNA reads as TGCAGCGTACGACAGGGGGGTATCTATGGCTACACCTTC. Protein: CSVRQGGIYGYTF.

The chain has TRBV11-2 and TRBJ1-5; D gene ambiguous. This CDR3 region has 14 residues. Germline V gene data show CDR1 as SGHAT and CDR2 as FQNNGV. V lost 6 bases and J lost 2, with 11 bases in between. This chain's CDR3 is CASSRSGGNQPQHF. CDR3 nucleotides: TGTGCCAGCAGTCGGAGCGGGGGCAATCAGCCCCAGCATTTT. Full variable domain (missing parts from reference TRBV11-2 and TRBJ1-5): EAGVAQSPRYKIIEKRQSVAFWCNPISGHATLYWYQQILGQGPKLLIQFQNNGVVDDSQLPKDRFSAERLKGVDSTLKIQPAKLEDSAVYLCASSRSGGNQPQHFGDGTRLSIL.

The chain couples TRBV5-4 to TRBJ1-1; TRBD1 matches at 7 bases. The CDR3 is 15 residues long. The germline gives CDR1 SGHNT, CDR2 YYREEE (reference sequence). Unmatched junction bases numbered 5, after V lost 0 bases and J lost 3 bases. CDR3 region: CASSLAQGEDTEAFF. DNA for the CDR3: TGTGCCAGCAGCTTGGCGCAGGGGGAGGACACTGAAGCTTTCTTT.

The V and J genes are TRBV4-1 and TRBJ2-2; TRBD2 aligns across 7 bases. Germline V gene lookup returns CDR1 MGHRA and CDR2 YSYEKL. This CDR3 is 15 amino acids long. J lost 1 base, V lost 4 bases, and 3 bases had no gene match. CDR3 nucleotides: TGCGCCAGCAGCCCTGGGAGGGGGAACACCGGGGAGCTGTTTTTT. Its translation is CASSPGRGNTGELFF.

V gene TRBV6-6 combines with J gene TRBJ2-1, with TRBD2 matching over 9 bases. J lost 5 bases, V lost 5 bases, and 4 bases had no gene match. Germline V gives CDR1 MNHNY, CDR2 SVGAGI (reference sequence). CDR3 size: 14 residues. CDR3 sequence (DNA): TGTGCCAGCAGTCAGGGACTAGCCAACAATGAGCAGTTCTTC. It translates to CASSQGLANNEQFF.

The J gene is TRBJ2-7, the V gene TRBV5-4, with D possibly matching TRBD2 (6 bases). The CDR3 spans 15 residues. CDR1 SGHNT and CDR2 YYREEE come from the germline V gene (reference sequence). Trimming left V 1 base short and J 0 bases short, with 11 bases between. The CDR3 protein is CASSLPSVSSYEQYF. Here the CDR3 DNA reads TGTGCCAGCAGCTTGCCTAGCGTAAGCTCCTACGAGCAGTACTTC.